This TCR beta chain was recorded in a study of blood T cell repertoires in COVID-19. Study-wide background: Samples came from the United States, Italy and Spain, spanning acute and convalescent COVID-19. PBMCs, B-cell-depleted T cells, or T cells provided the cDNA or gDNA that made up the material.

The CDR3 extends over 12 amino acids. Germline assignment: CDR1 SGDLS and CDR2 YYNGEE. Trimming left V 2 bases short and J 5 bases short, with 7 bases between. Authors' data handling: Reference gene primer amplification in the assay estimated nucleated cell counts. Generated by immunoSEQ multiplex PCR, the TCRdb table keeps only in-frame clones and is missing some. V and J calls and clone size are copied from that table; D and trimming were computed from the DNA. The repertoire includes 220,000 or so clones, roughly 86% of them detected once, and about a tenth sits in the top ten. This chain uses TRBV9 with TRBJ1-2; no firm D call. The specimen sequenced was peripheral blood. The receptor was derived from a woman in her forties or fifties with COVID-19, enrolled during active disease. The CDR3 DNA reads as TGTGCCAGCAGCGTCGGACTATATGGCTACACCTTC. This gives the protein CASSVGLYGYTF.